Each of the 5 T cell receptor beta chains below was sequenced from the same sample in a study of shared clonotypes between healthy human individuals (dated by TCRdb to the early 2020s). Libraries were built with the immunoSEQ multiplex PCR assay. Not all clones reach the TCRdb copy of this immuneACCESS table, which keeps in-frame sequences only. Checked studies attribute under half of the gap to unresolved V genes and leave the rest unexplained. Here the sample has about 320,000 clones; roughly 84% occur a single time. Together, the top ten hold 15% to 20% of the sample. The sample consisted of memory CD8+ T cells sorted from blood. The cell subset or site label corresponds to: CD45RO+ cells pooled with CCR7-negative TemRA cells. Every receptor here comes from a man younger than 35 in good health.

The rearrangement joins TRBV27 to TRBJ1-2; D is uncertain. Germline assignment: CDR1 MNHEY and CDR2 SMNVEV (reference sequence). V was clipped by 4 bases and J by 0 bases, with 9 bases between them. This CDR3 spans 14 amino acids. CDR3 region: CASSSSTANYGYTF. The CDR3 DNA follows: TGTGCCAGCAGTTCCTCGACGGCTAACTATGGCTACACCTTC.

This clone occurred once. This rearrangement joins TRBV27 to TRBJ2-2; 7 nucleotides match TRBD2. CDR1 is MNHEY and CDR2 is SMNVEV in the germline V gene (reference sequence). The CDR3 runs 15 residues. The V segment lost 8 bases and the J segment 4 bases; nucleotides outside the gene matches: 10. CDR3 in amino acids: CASGARTSSTGELFF. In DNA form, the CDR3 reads TGTGCCAGCGGCGCCCGGACTAGTAGCACCGGGGAGCTGTTTTTT.

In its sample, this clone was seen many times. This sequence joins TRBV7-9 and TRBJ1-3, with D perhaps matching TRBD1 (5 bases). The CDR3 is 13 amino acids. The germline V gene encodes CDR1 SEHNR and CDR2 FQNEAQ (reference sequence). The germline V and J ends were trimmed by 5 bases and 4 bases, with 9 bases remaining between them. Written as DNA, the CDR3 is TGTGCCAGCAGCGAAGACAGCGGAAACACCATATATTTT. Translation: CASSEDSGNTIYF.

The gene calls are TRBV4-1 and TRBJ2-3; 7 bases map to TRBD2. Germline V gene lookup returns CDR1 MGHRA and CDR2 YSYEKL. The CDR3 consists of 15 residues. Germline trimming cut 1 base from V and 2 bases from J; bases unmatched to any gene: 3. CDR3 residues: CASSQGDYLTDTQYF. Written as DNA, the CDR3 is TGCGCCAGCAGCCAAGGGGACTATCTCACAGATACGCAGTATTTT.

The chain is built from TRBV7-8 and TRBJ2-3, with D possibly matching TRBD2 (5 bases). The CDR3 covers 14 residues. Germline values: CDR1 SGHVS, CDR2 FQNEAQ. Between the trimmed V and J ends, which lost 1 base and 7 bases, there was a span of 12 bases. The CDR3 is CASSLVPGRNTQYF. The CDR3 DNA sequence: TGTGCCAGCAGCTTAGTGCCGGGAAGGAATACGCAGTATTTT.